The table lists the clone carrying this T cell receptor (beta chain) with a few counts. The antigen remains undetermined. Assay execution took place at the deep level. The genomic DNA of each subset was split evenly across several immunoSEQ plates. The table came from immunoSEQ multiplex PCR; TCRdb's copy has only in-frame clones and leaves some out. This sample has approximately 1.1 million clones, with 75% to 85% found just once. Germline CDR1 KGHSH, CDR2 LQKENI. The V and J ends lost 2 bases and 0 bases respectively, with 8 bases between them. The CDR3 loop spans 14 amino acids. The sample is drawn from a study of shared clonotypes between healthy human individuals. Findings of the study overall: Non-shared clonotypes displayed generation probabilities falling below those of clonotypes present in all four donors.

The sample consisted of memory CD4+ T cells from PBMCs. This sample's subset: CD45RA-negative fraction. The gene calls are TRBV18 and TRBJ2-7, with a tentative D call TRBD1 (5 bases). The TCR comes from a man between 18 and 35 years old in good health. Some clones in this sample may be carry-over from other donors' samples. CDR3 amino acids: CASSPATDSYEQYF. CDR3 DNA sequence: TGTGCCAGCTCACCAGCGACAGACTCCTACGAGCAGTACTTC.